This T cell receptor beta chain was profiled in a study of spatial heterogeneity in lung cancer. About the study: For tumor regions, TCR transcript counts showed a strong correlation with a T cell module score derived from matched bulk RNA-seq.

Notes on the study in general: How many expanded intratumoral alpha and beta TCRs were present tracked the tumor mutation count, which was a count of nonsynonymous mutations.

This clonotype was seen repeatedly, ten times or more. What it binds is not known. Trimming removed 5 bases from V and 2 bases from J; junction bases left unmatched: 8. Germline CDR1 is SGHVS and CDR2 is FQNEAQ. There are 15 residues in the CDR3. Described time point: sample taken at primary tumor resection. Patients with untreated early-stage non-small cell lung cancer, numbering some 68, were the donors. Individual TCR cDNA molecules each bore their own unique molecular identifier. Via MiXCR, TCRdb re-called the 5' RACE reads, giving one row per CDR3 protein. This table has approximately 8,800 distinct CDR3 sequences, roughly 12% appearing once.

The clonotype comes from a male donor with early-stage non-small cell lung cancer. Specimen: lung tumor tissue, collected at surgery. The rearrangement links TRBV7-8 to TRBJ2-7, with TRBD2 identical over 8 bases. In DNA form, the CDR3 reads TGTGCCAGCAGCCGTAGGCGGGAGGTCGCCTACGAGCAGTACTTC. It specifies CASSRRREVAYEQYF.